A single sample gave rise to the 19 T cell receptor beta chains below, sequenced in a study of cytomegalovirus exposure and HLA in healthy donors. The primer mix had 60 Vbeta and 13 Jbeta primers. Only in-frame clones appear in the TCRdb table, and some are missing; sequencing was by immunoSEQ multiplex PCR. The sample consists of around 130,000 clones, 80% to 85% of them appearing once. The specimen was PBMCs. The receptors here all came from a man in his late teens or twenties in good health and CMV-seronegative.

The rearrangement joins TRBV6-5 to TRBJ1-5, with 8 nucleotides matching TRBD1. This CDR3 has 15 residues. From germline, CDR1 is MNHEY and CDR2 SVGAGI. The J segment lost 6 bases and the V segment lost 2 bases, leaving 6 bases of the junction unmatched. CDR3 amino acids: CASSYDQGAGQPQHF. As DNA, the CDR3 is TGTGCCAGCAGTTACGACCAGGGGGCTGGTCAGCCCCAGCATTTT.

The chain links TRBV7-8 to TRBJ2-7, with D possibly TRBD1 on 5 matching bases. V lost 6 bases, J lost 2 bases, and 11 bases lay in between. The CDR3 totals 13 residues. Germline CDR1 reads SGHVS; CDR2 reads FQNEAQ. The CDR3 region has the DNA TGTGCCAGCAGTAACTACAGGACCTACGAGCAGTACTTC. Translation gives CASSNYRTYEQYF.

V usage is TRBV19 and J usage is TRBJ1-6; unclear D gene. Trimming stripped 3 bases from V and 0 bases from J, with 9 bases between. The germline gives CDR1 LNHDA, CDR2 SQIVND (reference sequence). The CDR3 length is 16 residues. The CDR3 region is CASSIRRVSYNSPLHF. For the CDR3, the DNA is TGTGCCAGTAGTATTCGACGGGTCTCCTATAATTCACCCCTCCACTTT.

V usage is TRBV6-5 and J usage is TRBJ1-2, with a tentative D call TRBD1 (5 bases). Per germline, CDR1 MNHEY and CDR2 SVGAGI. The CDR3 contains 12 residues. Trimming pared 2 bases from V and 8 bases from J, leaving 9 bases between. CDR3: CASSYGARGYTF. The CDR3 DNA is TGTGCCAGCAGTTACGGGGCGCGGGGCTACACCTTC.

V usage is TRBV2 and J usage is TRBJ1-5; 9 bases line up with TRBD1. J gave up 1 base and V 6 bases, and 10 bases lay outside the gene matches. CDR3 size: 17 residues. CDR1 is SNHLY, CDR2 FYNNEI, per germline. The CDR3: CASSVRRQGVSNQPQHF. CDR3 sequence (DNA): TGTGCCAGCAGCGTACGGAGACAGGGGGTAAGCAATCAGCCCCAGCATTTT.

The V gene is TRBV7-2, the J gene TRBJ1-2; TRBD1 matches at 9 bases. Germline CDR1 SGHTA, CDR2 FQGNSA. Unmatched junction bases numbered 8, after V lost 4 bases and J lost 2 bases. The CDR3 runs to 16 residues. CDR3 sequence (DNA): TGTGCCAGCAGCTCGCGACAGGGGGTATTAAACTATGGCTACACCTTC. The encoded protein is CASSSRQGVLNYGYTF. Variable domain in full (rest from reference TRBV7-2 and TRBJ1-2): GAGVSQSPSNKVTEKGKDVELRCDPISGHTALYWYRQSLGQGLEFLIYFQGNSAPDKSGLPSDRFSAERTGGSVSTLTIQRTQQEDSAVYLCASSSRQGVLNYGYTFGSGTRLTVV.

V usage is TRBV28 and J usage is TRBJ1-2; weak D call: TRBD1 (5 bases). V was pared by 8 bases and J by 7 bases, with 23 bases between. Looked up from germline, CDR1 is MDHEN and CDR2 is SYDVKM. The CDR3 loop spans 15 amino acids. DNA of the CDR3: TGTGCCAGCCATACCGCAGGGATGAGTGTGGGTGGCTACACCTTC. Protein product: CASHTAGMSVGGYTF.

The CDR3 protein is CASSLEVRETQYF. The CDR3 DNA follows: TGTGCCAGCAGCTTGGAAGTACGGGAGACCCAGTACTTC. The V and J genes are TRBV5-6 and TRBJ2-5, with D unclear. The CDR3 totals 13 residues. V was pared by 0 bases and J by 5 bases, with 8 bases between. Germline values: CDR1 SGHDT, CDR2 YYEEEE.

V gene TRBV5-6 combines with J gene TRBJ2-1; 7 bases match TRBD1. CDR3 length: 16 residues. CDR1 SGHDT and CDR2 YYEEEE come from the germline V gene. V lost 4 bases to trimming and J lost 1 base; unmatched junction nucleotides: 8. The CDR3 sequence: CASSPGQLGSYNEQFF. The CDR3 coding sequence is TGTGCCAGCAGCCCGGGACAGTTGGGTTCCTACAATGAGCAGTTCTTC. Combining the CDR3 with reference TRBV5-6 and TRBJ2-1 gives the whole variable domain DAGVTQSPTHLIKTRGQQVTLRCSPKSGHDTVSWYQQALGQGPQFIFQYYEEEERQRGNFPDRFSGHQFPNYSSELNVNALLLGDSALYLCASSPGQLGSYNEQFFGPGTRLTVL.

CDR3 bases: TGTGCCAGCACCACCGGACAGGGAGCAGTTGAGCAGTTCTTC. Its protein is CASTTGQGAVEQFF. The V and J genes are TRBV28 and TRBJ2-1, with 8 bases that match TRBD1. V was clipped by 7 bases and J by 9 bases; unmatched bases: 11. Germline V gene sequence: CDR1 MDHEN, CDR2 SYDVKM. CDR3 size: 14 residues.

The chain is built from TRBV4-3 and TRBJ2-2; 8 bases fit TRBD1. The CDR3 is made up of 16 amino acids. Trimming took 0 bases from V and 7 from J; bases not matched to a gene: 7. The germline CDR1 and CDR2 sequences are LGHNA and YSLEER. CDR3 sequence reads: CASSQDRGRFGGELFF. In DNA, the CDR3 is TGCGCCAGCAGCCAAGACAGGGGGCGATTCGGCGGGGAGCTGTTTTTT.

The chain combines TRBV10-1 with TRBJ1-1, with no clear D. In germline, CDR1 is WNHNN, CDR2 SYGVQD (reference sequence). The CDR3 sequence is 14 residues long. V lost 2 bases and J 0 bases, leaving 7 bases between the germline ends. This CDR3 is CASSEEGMNTEAFF. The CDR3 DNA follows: TGCGCCAGCAGTGAGGAGGGAATGAACACTGAAGCTTTCTTT.

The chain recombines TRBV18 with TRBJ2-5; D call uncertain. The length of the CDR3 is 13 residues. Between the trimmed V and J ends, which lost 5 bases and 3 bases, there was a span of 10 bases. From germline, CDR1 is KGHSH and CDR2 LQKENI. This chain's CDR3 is CASSFSEKETQYF. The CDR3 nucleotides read TGTGCCAGCTCATTCTCAGAAAAAGAGACCCAGTACTTC.

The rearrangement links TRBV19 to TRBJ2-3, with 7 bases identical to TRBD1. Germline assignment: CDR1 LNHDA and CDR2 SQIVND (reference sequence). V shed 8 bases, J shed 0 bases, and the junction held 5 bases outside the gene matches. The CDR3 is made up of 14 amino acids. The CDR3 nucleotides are TGTGCCAGTGAAAGACAGGGCAGCACAGATACGCAGTATTTT. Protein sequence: CASERQGSTDTQYF.

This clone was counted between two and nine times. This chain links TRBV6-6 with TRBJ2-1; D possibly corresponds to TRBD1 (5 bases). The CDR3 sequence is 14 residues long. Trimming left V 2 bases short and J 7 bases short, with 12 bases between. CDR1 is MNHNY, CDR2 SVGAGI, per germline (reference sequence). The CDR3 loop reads CASSYRTRTNEQFF. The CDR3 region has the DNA TGTGCCAGCAGTTACCGAACAAGGACAAATGAGCAGTTCTTC.

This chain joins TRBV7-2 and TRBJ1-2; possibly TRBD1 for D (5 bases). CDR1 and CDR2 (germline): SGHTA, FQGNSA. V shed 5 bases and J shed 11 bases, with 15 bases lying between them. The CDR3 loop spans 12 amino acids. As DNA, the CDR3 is TGTGCCAGCAGCCCCGGTATCGGGGGGTACACCTTC. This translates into CASSPGIGGYTF.

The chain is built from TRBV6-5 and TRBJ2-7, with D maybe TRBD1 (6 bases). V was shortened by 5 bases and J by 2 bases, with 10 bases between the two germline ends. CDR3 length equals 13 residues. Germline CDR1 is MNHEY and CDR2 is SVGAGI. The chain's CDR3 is CASSPGQPYEQYF. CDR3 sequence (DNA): TGTGCCAGCAGTCCCGGACAGCCCTACGAGCAGTACTTC.

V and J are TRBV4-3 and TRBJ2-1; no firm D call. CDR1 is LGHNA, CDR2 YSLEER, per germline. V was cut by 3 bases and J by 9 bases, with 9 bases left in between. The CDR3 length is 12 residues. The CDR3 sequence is CASSHLSGEQFF. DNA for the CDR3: TGCGCCAGCAGCCACCTAAGTGGTGAGCAGTTCTTC.

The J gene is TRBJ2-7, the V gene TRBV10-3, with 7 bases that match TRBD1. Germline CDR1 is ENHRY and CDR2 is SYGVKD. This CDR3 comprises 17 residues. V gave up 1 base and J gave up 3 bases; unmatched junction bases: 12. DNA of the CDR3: TGTGCCATCAGTGAGTGGGACAGCATCCTGGCTCGCTACGAGCAGTACTTC. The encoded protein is CAISEWDSILARYEQYF.